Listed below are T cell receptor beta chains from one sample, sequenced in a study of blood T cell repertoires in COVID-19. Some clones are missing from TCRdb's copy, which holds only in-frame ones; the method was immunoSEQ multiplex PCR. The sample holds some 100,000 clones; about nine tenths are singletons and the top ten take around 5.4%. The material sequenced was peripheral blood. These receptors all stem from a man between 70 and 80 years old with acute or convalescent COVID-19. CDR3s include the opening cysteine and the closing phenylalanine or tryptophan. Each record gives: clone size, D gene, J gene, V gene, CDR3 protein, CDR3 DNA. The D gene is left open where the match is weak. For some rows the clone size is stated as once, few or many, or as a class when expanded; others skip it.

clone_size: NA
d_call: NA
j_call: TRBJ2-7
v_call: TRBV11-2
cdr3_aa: CASSFGQTSYEQYF
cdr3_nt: TGTGCCAGCAGCTTTGGACAAACCTCCTACGAGCAGTACTTC

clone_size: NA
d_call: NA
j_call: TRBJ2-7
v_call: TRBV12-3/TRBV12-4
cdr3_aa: CASSFTGNYEQYF
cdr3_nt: TGTGCCAGCAGTTTCACCGGGAACTACGAGCAGTACTTC

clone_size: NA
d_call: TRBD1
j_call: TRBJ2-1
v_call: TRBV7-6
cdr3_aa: CASSYQGQGYNEQFF
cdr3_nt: TGTGCCAGCAGCTATCAGGGACAGGGCTACAATGAGCAGTTCTTC

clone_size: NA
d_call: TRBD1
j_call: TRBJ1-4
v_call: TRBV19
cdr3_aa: CASSKDRGVLTNEKLFF
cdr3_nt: TGTGCCAGTAGTAAGGACAGGGGTGTGCTAACTAATGAAAAACTGTTTTTT

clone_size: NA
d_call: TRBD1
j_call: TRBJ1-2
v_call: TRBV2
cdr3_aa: CASRPQTGSGGYTF
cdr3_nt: TGTGCCAGCAGGCCCCAGACAGGGTCGGGTGGCTACACCTTC

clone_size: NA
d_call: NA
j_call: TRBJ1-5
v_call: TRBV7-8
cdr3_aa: CASSYRTGGSNQPQHF
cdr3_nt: TGTGCCAGCAGCTACCGGACGGGGGGAAGCAATCAGCCCCAGCATTTT

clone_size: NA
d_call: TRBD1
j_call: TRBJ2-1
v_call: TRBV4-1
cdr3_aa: CASSQGSGTGGTERFF
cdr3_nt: TGCGCCAGCAGCCAAGGCTCCGGGACAGGCGGGACCGAAAGGTTCTTC

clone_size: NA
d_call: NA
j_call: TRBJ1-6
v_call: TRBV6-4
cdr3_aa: CASRDRQHNSPLHF
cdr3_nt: TGTGCCAGCAGAGACAGACAGCATAATTCACCCCTCCACTTT

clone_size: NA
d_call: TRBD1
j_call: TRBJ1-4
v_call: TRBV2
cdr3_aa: CASSRDSLAGGNEKLFF
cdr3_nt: TGTGCCAGCTCCCGGGACAGTCTCGCAGGTGGTAATGAAAAACTGTTTTTT

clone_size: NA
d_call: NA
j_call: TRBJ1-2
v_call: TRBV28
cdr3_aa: CASKRTGGLGYGYTF
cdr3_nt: TGTGCCAGCAAGAGGACCGGGGGGCTGGGCTATGGCTACACCTTC

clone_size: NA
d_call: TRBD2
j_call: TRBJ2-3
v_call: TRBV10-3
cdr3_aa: CAISDSLAGATDTQYF
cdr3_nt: TGTGCCATCAGCGACTCCCTAGCGGGGGCCACAGATACGCAGTATTTT

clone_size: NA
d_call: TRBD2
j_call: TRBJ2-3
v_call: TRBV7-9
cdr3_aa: CASHWRFSGRAVDTQYF
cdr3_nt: TGTGCCAGCCATTGGAGGTTTAGCGGGAGGGCCGTTGATACGCAGTATTTT

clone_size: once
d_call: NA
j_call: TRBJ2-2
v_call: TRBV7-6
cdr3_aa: CASSPLKELPGELFF
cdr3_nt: TGTGCCAGCAGCCCCCTAAAAGAATTACCCGGGGAGCTGTTTTTT

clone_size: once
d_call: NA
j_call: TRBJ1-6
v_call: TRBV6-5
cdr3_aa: CASTLGTVLNSPLHF
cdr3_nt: TGTGCCAGCACCTTAGGAACAGTCCTTAATTCACCCCTCCACTTT

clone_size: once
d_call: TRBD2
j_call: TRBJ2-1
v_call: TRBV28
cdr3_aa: CASSSTSGRANEQFF
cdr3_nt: TGTGCCAGCAGTTCGACTAGCGGGAGGGCCAATGAGCAGTTCTTC

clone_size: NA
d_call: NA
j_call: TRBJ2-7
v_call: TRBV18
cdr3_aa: CASSRTDTYEQYF
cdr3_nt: TGTGCCAGCTCTCGGACAGATACCTACGAGCAGTACTTC

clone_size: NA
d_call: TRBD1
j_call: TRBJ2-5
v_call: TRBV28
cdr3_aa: CASSQQGAGQETQYF
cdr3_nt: TGTGCCAGCAGTCAACAGGGGGCTGGGCAAGAGACCCAGTACTTC

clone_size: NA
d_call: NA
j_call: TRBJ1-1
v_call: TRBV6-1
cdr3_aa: CASSEAWQGGAFF
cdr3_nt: TGTGCCAGCAGTGAAGCATGGCAGGGTGGAGCTTTCTTT

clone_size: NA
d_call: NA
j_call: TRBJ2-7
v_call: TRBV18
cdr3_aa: CASSPKRTIAYEQYF
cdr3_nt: TGTGCCAGCTCACCAAAAAGGACTATCGCCTACGAGCAGTACTTC

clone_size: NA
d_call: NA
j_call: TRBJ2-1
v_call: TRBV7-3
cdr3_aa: CASSPVQGGRWEQFF
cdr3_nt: TGTGCCAGCAGCCCGGTACAGGGCGGGCGTTGGGAGCAGTTCTTC

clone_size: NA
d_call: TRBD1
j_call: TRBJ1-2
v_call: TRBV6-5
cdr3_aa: CASSYGQGAPSGYTF
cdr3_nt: TGTGCCAGCAGTTACGGCCAGGGGGCGCCGAGTGGCTACACCTTC

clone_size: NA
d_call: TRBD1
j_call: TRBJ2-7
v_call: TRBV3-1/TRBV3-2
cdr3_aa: CASSQLGQGALEQYF
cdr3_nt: TGTGCCAGCAGCCAGTTGGGACAGGGGGCGCTTGAGCAGTACTTC

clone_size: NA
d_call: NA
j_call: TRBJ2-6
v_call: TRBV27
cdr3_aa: CASSLSLVRGRSGANVLTF
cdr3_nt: TGTGCCAGCAGTTTATCGTTGGTAAGGGGAAGGTCTGGGGCCAACGTCCTGACTTTC

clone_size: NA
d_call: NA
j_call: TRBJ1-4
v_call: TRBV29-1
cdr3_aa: CSVGGKLFF
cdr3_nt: TGCAGCGTTGGAGGGAAACTGTTTTTT

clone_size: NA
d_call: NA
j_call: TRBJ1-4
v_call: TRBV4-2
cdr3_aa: CASSQEGGVAEKLFF
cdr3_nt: TGTGCCAGCAGCCAAGAAGGGGGAGTTGCTGAAAAACTGTTTTTT

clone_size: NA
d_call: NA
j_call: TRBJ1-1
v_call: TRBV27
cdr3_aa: CASRTSGALRTEAFF
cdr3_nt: TGTGCCAGCAGAACCAGCGGGGCGCTTCGCACTGAAGCTTTCTTT

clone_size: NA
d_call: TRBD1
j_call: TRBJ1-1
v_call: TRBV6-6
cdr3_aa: CASSPHGPGTGNTEAFF
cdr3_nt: TGTGCCAGCAGTCCCCACGGTCCCGGGACAGGGAATACTGAAGCTTTCTTT

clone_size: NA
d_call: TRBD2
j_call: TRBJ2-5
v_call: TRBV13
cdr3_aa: CASSLEAGGSQETQYF
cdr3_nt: TGTGCCAGCAGCTTAGAAGCGGGGGGTTCCCAAGAGACCCAGTACTTC

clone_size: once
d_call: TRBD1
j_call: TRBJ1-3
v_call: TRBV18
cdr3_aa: CASSPEAGGRGNTIYF
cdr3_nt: TGTGCCAGCTCACCAGAGGCAGGGGGCCGTGGAAACACCATATATTTT

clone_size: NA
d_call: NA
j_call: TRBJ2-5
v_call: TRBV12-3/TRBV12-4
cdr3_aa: CASGGGRGETQYF
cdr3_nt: TGTGCCAGCGGCGGCGGCAGGGGAGAGACCCAGTACTTC

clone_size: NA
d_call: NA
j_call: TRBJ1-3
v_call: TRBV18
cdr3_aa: CASSPRTVSGNTIYF
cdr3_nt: TGTGCCAGCTCACCACGGACAGTCTCTGGAAACACCATATATTTT

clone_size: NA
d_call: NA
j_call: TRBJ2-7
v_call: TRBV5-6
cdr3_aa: CASSLALAIPNEQYF
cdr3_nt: TGTGCCAGCAGCTTGGCTCTAGCGATTCCCAACGAGCAGTACTTC

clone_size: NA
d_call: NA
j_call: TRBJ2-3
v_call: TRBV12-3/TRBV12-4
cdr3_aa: CASNGDTDTQYF
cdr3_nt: TGTGCCAGCAATGGAGACACAGATACGCAGTATTTT

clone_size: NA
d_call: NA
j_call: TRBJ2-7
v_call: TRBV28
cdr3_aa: CAHGRGSGEQYF
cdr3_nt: TGTGCCCATGGCCGGGGTTCAGGCGAGCAGTACTTC

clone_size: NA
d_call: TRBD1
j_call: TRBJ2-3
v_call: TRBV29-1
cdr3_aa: CSVRQGADTQYF
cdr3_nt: TGCAGCGTCCGGCAGGGGGCAGATACGCAGTATTTT

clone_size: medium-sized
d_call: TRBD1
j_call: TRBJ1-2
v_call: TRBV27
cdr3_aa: CASSTGGAGARGYTF
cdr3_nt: TGTGCCAGCAGTACAGGGGGCGCAGGCGCGCGCGGCTACACCTTC

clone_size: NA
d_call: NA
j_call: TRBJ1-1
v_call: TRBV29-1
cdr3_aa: CSVARGADTEAFF
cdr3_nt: TGCAGCGTCGCACGGGGGGCGGACACTGAAGCTTTCTTT

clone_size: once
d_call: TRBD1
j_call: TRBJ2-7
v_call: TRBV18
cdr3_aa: CASSPDREEQYF
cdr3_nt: TGTGCCAGCTCACCCGACAGGGAAGAGCAGTACTTC

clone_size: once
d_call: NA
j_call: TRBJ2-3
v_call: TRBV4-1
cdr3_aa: CASSQDRGTLGQYF
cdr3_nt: TGCGCCAGCAGCCAAGATCGGGGAACCTTGGGGCAGTATTTT

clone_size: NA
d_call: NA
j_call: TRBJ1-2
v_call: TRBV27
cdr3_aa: CASRATGLGGYTF
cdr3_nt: TGTGCCAGCAGGGCTACAGGGTTAGGGGGCTACACCTTC

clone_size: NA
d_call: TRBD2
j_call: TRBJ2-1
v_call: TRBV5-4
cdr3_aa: CASSFGEGTYNEQFF
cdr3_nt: TGTGCCAGCAGCTTCGGGGAGGGCACCTACAATGAGCAGTTCTTC

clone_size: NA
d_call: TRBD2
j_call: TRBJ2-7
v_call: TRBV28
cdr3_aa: CASSLVAREGREYF
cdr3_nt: TGTGCCAGCAGTTTGGTAGCCCGGGAGGGCCGAGAGTACTTC

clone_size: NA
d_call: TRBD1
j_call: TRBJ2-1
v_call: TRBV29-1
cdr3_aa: CSVDKTGGSYNEQFF
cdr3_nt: TGCAGCGTTGATAAAACAGGGGGGAGTTACAATGAGCAGTTCTTC

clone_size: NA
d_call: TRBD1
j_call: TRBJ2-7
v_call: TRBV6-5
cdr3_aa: CATQRQGPSYEQYF
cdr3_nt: TGTGCCACTCAAAGACAGGGACCCTCCTACGAGCAGTACTTC

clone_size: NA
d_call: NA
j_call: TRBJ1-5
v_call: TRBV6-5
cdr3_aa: CASSPTLGQPQHF
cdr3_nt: TGTGCCAGCAGTCCAACCCTTGGCCAGCCCCAGCATTTT

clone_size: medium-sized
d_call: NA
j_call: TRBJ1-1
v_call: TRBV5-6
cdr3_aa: CASSLRGTEAFF
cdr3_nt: TGTGCCAGCAGCTTGCGGGGCACTGAAGCTTTCTTT